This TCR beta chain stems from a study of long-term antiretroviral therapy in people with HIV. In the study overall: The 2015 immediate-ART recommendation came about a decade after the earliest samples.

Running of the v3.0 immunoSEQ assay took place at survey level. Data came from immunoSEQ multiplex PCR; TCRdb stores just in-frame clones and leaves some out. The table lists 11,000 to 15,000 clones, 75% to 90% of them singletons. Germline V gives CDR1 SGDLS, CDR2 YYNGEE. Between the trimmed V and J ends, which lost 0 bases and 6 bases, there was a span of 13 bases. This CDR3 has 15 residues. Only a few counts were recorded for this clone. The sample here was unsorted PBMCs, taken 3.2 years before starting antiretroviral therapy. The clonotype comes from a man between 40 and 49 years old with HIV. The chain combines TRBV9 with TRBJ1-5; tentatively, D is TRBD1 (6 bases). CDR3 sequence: CASSVAGAQGQPQHF. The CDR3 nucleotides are TGTGCCAGCAGCGTAGCAGGGGCTCAGGGTCAGCCCCAGCATTTT.